Listed below are T cell receptor beta chains from one sample, sequenced in a study of blood T cell repertoires in COVID-19. Some clones are missing from TCRdb's copy, which holds only in-frame ones; the method was immunoSEQ multiplex PCR. The repertoire holds under 150,000 clones, with approximately 82% as singletons. Input material: peripheral blood. Every receptor here comes from an elderly man with active or convalescent COVID-19. Both conserved end residues are part of each CDR3. Fields, in order: D gene, J gene, clone size, CDR3 length, V gene, CDR3 DNA, CDR3 protein. A D gene is named only where the DNA matches it firmly. Part of the rows lack a size; the others show once, few, many or a class for expanded clones.

TRBD1	TRBJ2-1	-	14	TRBV5-1	TGCGCCAGCAGCACGGGACAGGGGGCCTATGAGCAGTTCTTC	CASSTGQGAYEQFF
TRBD1	TRBJ2-5	-	14	TRBV2	TGTGCCAGCAGTGTACAGGGGGTCCGGGAGACCCAGTACTTC	CASSVQGVRETQYF
TRBD2	TRBJ2-2	-	15	TRBV9	TGTGCCAGCAGTGCTAGCGGGGGGAACACCGGGGAGCTGTTTTTT	CASSASGGNTGELFF
TRBD1	TRBJ2-7	-	14	TRBV2	TGTGCCAGCAGGGGGACAGGGGAAGGGGACGAGCAGTACTTC	CASRGTGEGDEQYF
TRBD1	TRBJ1-2	once	16	TRBV7-2	TGTGCCAGCAGCTCTACGCGACAGGGTAGTAACTATGGCTACACCTTC	CASSSTRQGSNYGYTF
-	TRBJ2-3	-	15	TRBV14	TGTGCCAGCAGCCAACAGGCGGGGAGGACAGATACGCAGTATTTT	CASSQQAGRTDTQYF
TRBD2	TRBJ2-2	-	13	TRBV6-5	TGTGCCAGCGGTAGCGGGGCGGGCGGGGAGCTGTTTTTT	CASGSGAGGELFF
-	TRBJ2-1	-	13	TRBV24-1	TGTGCCACCAGTGATGGACTACAGATTGAGCAGTTCTTC	CATSDGLQIEQFF
-	TRBJ2-4	few	18	TRBV18	TGTGCCAGCTCACCACCGCGACAGCCCCTCCAACCCAAAAACATTCAGTACTTC	CASSPPRQPLQPKNIQYF
TRBD1	TRBJ1-1	-	12	TRBV11-3	TGTGCCAGCAGCCTGAAGGGACAGAGAGCTTTCTTT	CASSLKGQRAFF
-	TRBJ2-3	-	14	TRBV18	TGTGCCAGCTCACGAAGAACTAGCACAGATACGCAGTATTTT	CASSRRTSTDTQYF
-	TRBJ1-1	-	13	TRBV9	TGTGCCAGCAGCGTAAGGGCGGGGACTGAAGCTTTCTTT	CASSVRAGTEAFF
TRBD2	TRBJ2-3	-	16	TRBV7-8	TGTGCCAGCAGCTTAGCTAGCGGGGGGACCACAGATACGCAGTATTTT	CASSLASGGTTDTQYF
-	TRBJ1-6	medium-sized	16	TRBV28	TGTGCCAGCACCAACCGTCAGGTTTCGGATAATTCACCCCTCCACTTT	CASTNRQVSDNSPLHF
TRBD1	TRBJ1-2	-	13	TRBV30	TGTGCCTGGAGCTCCGGGACAGGGGACGGGAGCACCTTC	CAWSSGTGDGSTF
-	TRBJ2-7	-	14	TRBV19	TGTGCCAGTAGTCCGGAGGGCCAGGATGTGGAGCAGTACTTC	CASSPEGQDVEQYF
-	TRBJ1-1	-	13	TRBV7-8	TGTGCCAGCAGCAATAGTCGGGAAACTGAAGCTTTCTTT	CASSNSRETEAFF
TRBD1	TRBJ1-2	-	14	TRBV28	TGTGCCAGCAGTGCAGGGACAGGGTTCTATGGCTACACCTTC	CASSAGTGFYGYTF